This T cell receptor beta chain was found in a study of PD-1 blockade in classical Hodgkin lymphoma. The wider study: On a schedule of every 2 weeks, patients received nivolumab 3 mg/kg intravenously. Whole-study findings and limits: Those patients who began receiving nivolumab less than 1 year after ASCT had lower diversity, and they were excluded. Complete responders had baseline diversity similar to newly diagnosed patients. Relapsed/refractory patients reportedly had the lowest baseline TCR diversity, below newly diagnosed patients, who were below healthy donors.

CDR3 size: 15 residues. CDR1 is SNHLY, CDR2 FYNNEI, per germline. J lost 7 bases, V lost 9 bases, and 11 bases had no gene match. As for this clone: Antigen unknown.

Here immunoSEQ multiplex PCR was the method, and the copy in TCRdb shows in-frame clones only, minus some. The table includes roughly 19,000 clones, 70% to 85% detected once. After autologous stem cell transplantation all patients relapsed, and prior brentuximab vedotin exposure differed between cohorts. V gene TRBV2 combines with J gene TRBJ1-6; 8 bases are a match to TRBD1. The origin of this receptor is a human donor with classical Hodgkin lymphoma. The source material was peripheral blood mononuclear cells (PBMCs), sampled at baseline. In DNA form, the CDR3 reads TGTGCCAGTAAGAGACAGGGGATTGAGAATTCACCCCTCCACTTT. Amino acids: CASKRQGIENSPLHF.